Listed below are T cell receptor beta chains from one sample, sequenced in a study of T-cell memory formation after mild COVID-19. From the 5' RACE reads, TCRdb called clonotypes with MiXCR, one entry per CDR3 protein. The sample holds some 490,000 distinct CDR3 sequences; about 20% are singletons and the top ten take more than 9%. The sequenced sample consisted of PBMCs or a T cell subset sorted from them (not recorded which). The origin of the receptors is an adult woman who had mild COVID-19 (a few samples of this study predate the infection). Cell type and time point are not known. Both conserved end residues are part of each CDR3. A D gene is named only where the DNA matches it firmly. Size tells how often a clone was seen (once, few, many) or the class of an expanded clone, and some rows leave it out.

TRBJ2-7 . . TRBV10-3 CAISEGGSSSYEQYF TGTGCCATCAGTGAGGGGGGGTCGAGCTCCTACGAGCAGTACTTC
TRBJ2-3 . few TRBV4-1 CASSQSHTDTQYF TGCGCCAGCAGCCAAAGCCACACAGATACGCAGTATTTT
TRBJ2-1 TRBD2 few TRBV9 CASSVGGAHNEQFF TGTGCCAGCAGCGTCGGGGGGGCTCACAATGAGCAGTTCTTC
TRBJ2-3 TRBD2 . TRBV7-2 CASSPGRVGTSGRRGTDTQYF TGTGCCAGCAGCCCCGGGAGGGTCGGGACTAGCGGGAGGAGGGGCACAGATACGCAGTATTTT
TRBJ1-4 . few TRBV5-4 CASSRGDSNEKLFF TGTGCCAGCAGCCGGGGCGATAGTAATGAAAAACTGTTTTTT
TRBJ2-1 . few TRBV6-8 CASSAAERSYNEQFF TGTGCCAGCAGTGCAGCGGAGCGCTCCTACAATGAGCAGTTCTTC
TRBJ2-1 . . TRBV20-1 CSASGGPYNEQFF TGCAGTGCTAGCGGGGGGCCCTACAATGAGCAGTTCTTC
TRBJ2-7 . . TRBV3-1 CASSSQVPGYEQYF TGTGCCAGCAGCAGCCAGGTTCCGGGCTACGAGCAGTACTTC
TRBJ2-5 TRBD1 few TRBV24-1 CATSDPGTGWQETQYF TGTGCCACCAGTGACCCCGGGACAGGCTGGCAAGAGACCCAGTACTTC
TRBJ1-1 . . TRBV18 CASSPLRVMNTEAFF TGTGCCAGCTCACCACTCAGGGTTATGAACACTGAAGCTTTCTTT
TRBJ2-7 TRBD2 few TRBV29-1 CSVEGLAGAYEQYF TGCAGCGTTGAGGGACTAGCGGGAGCCTACGAGCAGTACTTC
TRBJ2-1 . few TRBV16 CASSQDSRAYNEQFF TGTGCCAGCAGCCAAGACAGTCGGGCCTACAATGAGCAGTTCTTC
TRBJ1-6 TRBD1 . TRBV5-1 CASSIWTGDNSPLHF TGCGCCAGCAGCATCTGGACAGGAGATAATTCACCCCTCCACTTT
TRBJ2-1 . many TRBV20-1 CSARGASEYNEQFF TGCAGTGCTAGAGGGGCTAGCGAGTACAATGAGCAGTTCTTC
TRBJ2-3 TRBD2 few TRBV12-3/TRBV12-4 CASSLGASGGVADTQYF TGTGCCAGCAGTTTAGGTGCTAGCGGGGGGGTGGCAGATACGCAGTATTTT
TRBJ2-5 . few TRBV7-9 CAVAGMGETQYF TGTGCCGTTGCAGGGATGGGAGAGACCCAGTACTTC
TRBJ2-1 . few TRBV7-6 CASSQTEGLGQFF TGTGCCAGCAGCCAGACCGAGGGGCTGGGGCAGTTCTTC
TRBJ2-2 . . TRBV19 CASSNLGAGELFF TGTGCCAGTAGTAACCTGGGGGCCGGGGAGCTGTTTTTT
TRBJ2-7 TRBD1 few TRBV12-3/TRBV12-4 CASSLQTGINYEQYF TGTGCCAGCAGTTTACAGACAGGGATCAACTACGAGCAGTACTTC
TRBJ2-7 . . TRBV29-1 CSVEAPGQYEQYF TGCAGCGTTGAGGCGCCCGGACAGTACGAGCAGTACTTC
TRBJ2-1 TRBD2 few TRBV7-7 CASSLAPMVGGRGIYNEQFF TGTGCTAGCAGCTTAGCCCCCATGGTTGGCGGGAGGGGGATTTACAATGAGCAGTTCTTC
TRBJ2-7 TRBD1 . TRBV6-1 CASGDSSYEQYF TGTGCCAGCGGGGACAGCTCCTACGAGCAGTACTTC